The 11 T cell receptor beta chains listed next were all sequenced from one sample in a study of early T cells in non-severe SARS-CoV-2 infection. TCRdb analysed the 5' RACE reads with MiXCR anew, one entry per CDR3 protein. The sample contains some 22,000 distinct CDR3 sequences, about 5% of which appear only once. The sequenced sample was whole blood. These receptors all stem from an adult who was a healthcare worker with PCR-confirmed SARS-CoV-2 infection or an uninfected control (not recorded which).

The chain is built from TRBV12-3 or TRBV12-4 and TRBJ1-2; a possible D gene is TRBD1 (5 bases). Trimming took off 7 bases at V and 6 bases at J, with 21 bases between the two ends. The CDR3 loop spans 15 amino acids. As DNA, the CDR3 is TGTGCCAGCATCCCGTGGGGCAGGGTAGGAGATGGCTACACCTTC. Its translation: CASIPWGRVGDGYTF.

The chain combines TRBV20-1 with TRBJ1-2; D might be TRBD1 (6 bases). The V end was cut by 0 bases, the J end by 6 bases, with 11 bases between. The CDR3 is 13 amino acids. CDR1 DFQATT and CDR2 SNEGSKA come from the germline V gene (reference sequence). In DNA, the CDR3 is TGCAGTGCTAGAGATCTAGCAGGGGATGGCTACACCTTC. This sequence encodes CSARDLAGDGYTF.

This clonotype has only a few counts. V usage is TRBV6-5 and J usage is TRBJ2-5; D is perhaps TRBD2 (5 bases). The V end lost 1 base, the J end lost 2 bases, and 8 bases lay between the germline ends. Germline CDR1 MNHEY, CDR2 SVGAGI. The CDR3 runs 14 residues. The CDR3 protein is CASSYFTGQETQYF. CDR3 coding DNA: TGTGCCAGCAGTTACTTTACGGGGCAAGAGACCCAGTACTTC.

This clonotype has at least ten counts. V usage is TRBV5-1 and J usage is TRBJ2-2, with a weak D call TRBD2 (5 bases). Germline lookup yields CDR1 SGHRS and CDR2 YFSETQ. Trimming pared 1 base from V and 5 bases from J, leaving 9 bases between. There are 14 residues in the CDR3. In DNA form, the CDR3 reads TGCGCCAGCAGCTTGCCGGGCGGGACCGGGGAGCTGTTTTTT. Its protein is CASSLPGGTGELFF.

In its sample, this clonotype was seen a few times. The rearrangement joins TRBV12-3 or TRBV12-4 to TRBJ2-1; D unclear. CDR3 size: 11 residues. Trimming left V 4 bases short and J 6 bases short, with 4 bases between. CDR3 DNA sequence: TGTGCCAGCAGTTCTCCCAATGAGCAGTTCTTC. Protein sequence: CASSSPNEQFF.

This sequence joins TRBV12-3 or TRBV12-4 and TRBJ2-7; the D gene is possibly TRBD1 (5 bases). V dropped 2 bases and J dropped 0 bases, with 8 bases sitting between them. The CDR3 runs 14 residues. The CDR3: CASSLTTVSYEQYF. The CDR3 region has the DNA TGTGCCAGCAGTTTAACGACAGTCTCCTACGAGCAGTACTTC.

This clonotype was detected many times. J is TRBJ1-1 and V is TRBV18; tentatively, D is TRBD1 (5 bases). Germline V gives CDR1 KGHSH, CDR2 LQKENI. The CDR3 runs 16 residues. V was pared by 0 bases and J by 3 bases, with 14 bases between. CDR3 loop: CASSPPIGARDTEAFF. As DNA, the CDR3 is TGTGCCAGCTCACCACCGATAGGGGCGAGGGACACTGAAGCTTTCTTT.

The chain uses TRBV12-3 or TRBV12-4 and TRBJ2-3, with D perhaps matching TRBD1 (6 bases). The V and J ends lost 5 bases and 2 bases respectively, with 14 bases between them. The CDR3 extends over 15 amino acids. For the CDR3, the DNA is TGTGCCAGCAGTGCTGATGGGGGCTCCACAGATACGCAGTATTTT. This sequence encodes CASSADGGSTDTQYF.

This clonotype was observed a few times. The rearrangement uses TRBV19 and TRBJ2-1, with D perhaps being TRBD1 or TRBD2 (5 bases each). The CDR3 has 14 residues. Trimming removed 6 bases from V and 0 bases from J, with 9 bases in between. Germline V gives CDR1 LNHDA, CDR2 SQIVND (reference sequence). This chain's CDR3 is CASRRDHSYNEQFF. Written as DNA, the CDR3 is TGTGCCAGTAGGAGGGACCACTCCTACAATGAGCAGTTCTTC.

This clonotype was detected a few times. J is TRBJ2-5 and V is TRBV7-3; D remains unclear. Germline CDR1 SGHTA, CDR2 FQGTGA. This CDR3 comprises 13 residues. V gave up 1 base and J gave up 1 base, with 4 bases separating them. CDR3 region: CASSLSPQETQYF. CDR3 DNA sequence: TGTGCCAGCAGCTTAAGCCCCCAAGAGACCCAGTACTTC. Full variable domain (rest looked up from reference TRBV7-3 and TRBJ2-5): GAGVSQTPSNKVTEKGKYVELRCDPISGHTALYWYRQSLGQGPEFLIYFQGTGAADDSGLPNDRFFAVRPEGSVSTLKIQRTERGDSAVYLCASSLSPQETQYFGPGTRLLVL.

This clonotype has ten or more counts. The CDR3 is CASSAKETDTQYF. CDR3 nucleotides: TGTGCCAGCAGTGCGAAGGAAACAGATACGCAGTATTTT. The chain has TRBV6-4 and TRBJ2-3; D unclear. V gave up 4 bases and J gave up 3 bases, with 8 bases separating them. The CDR3 has 13 residues. Looked up from germline, CDR1 is MRHNA and CDR2 is SNTAGT.